The sequence of this TCR beta chain was determined in a study of T cell responses to AZD1222 COVID-19 vaccine. Study-wide findings and caveats: It should be noted that donors were predominantly white British and more often female, and clonal diversity was possibly underestimated.

The table came from immunoSEQ multiplex PCR; TCRdb's copy has only in-frame clones and leaves some out. The table records roughly 160,000 clones, approximately 90% of them present only once. Turning to this clone: Its antigen is undetermined. The junction departs from germline at one end; a sequencing error may be responsible.

This CDR3 comprises 10 residues. The V gene's germline CDR1 is DFQATT and CDR2 SNEGSKA (reference sequence). The chain uses TRBV20-1 and TRBJ2-1; TRBD2 might be the D (5 bases). The starting material was peripheral blood, obtained 28 days after the second AZD1222 dose. The TCR sequence derives from an adult who received the AZD1222 COVID-19 vaccine. CDR3 amino acids: CSAGRTQSIF. The CDR3 DNA reads TGCAGTGCCGGGCGGACTCAGTCGATCTTC.